These T cell receptor beta chains were read from a single sample in a study of cytomegalovirus exposure and HLA in healthy donors. Data came from immunoSEQ multiplex PCR; TCRdb stores just in-frame clones and leaves some out. Among about 240,000 clones, approximately 86% were seen once, and the ten largest hold about 1.2%. Sequenced material: PBMCs. The receptors come from a woman aged 25 to 39 in good health and CMV-seropositive. CDR3s include the opening cysteine and the closing phenylalanine or tryptophan.

j_gene	v_gene	CDR3aa
TRBJ2-1	TRBV5-1	CASSPGGFLREGDEQFF
TRBJ1-1	TRBV5-1	CASSFNGGRAGETEAFF
TRBJ2-3	TRBV6-1	CASSVTSGRTDTQYF
TRBJ2-1	TRBV28	CASSGSEAGGGEQFF
TRBJ2-3	TRBV29-1	CSDRDSMEVTQYF
TRBJ1-1	TRBV4-1	CASSQEGGNTEAFF
TRBJ1-2	TRBV28	CASRPDRGLSGYTF
TRBJ1-3	TRBV2	CASSERRAGGVGNTIYF
TRBJ2-3	TRBV4-2	CASSQVVAEPSLNAPPDTQYF
TRBJ2-2	TRBV4-2	CASSQSSGMRTGELFF
TRBJ2-1	TRBV5-1	CASSLVAGGTNEQFF
TRBJ1-1	TRBV5-1	CASSQQGLNTEAFF
TRBJ1-5	TRBV4-1	CASSQVSGTQFEQPQHF
TRBJ1-1	TRBV9	CASSVESRGRAFF
TRBJ2-2	TRBV10-1	CASSGGSTGELFF
TRBJ2-2	TRBV19	CASSIELADTGELFF
TRBJ2-7	TRBV21-1	CASSPLLLRVREQYF
TRBJ2-7	TRBV10-3	CAISSGNYEQYF
TRBJ1-5	TRBV5-4	CASSFNGDYNQPQHF
TRBJ2-7	TRBV7-9	CASSPTSFSYEQYF
TRBJ2-7	TRBV5-1	CASSPIPDSYEQYF
TRBJ2-7	TRBV10-2	CASSESGLRAYEQYF
TRBJ2-1	TRBV19	CASSRNSGIGNEQFF
TRBJ2-3	TRBV28	CASSLLAGDTDTQYF
TRBJ1-4	TRBV29-1	CSGAGGNEKLFF
TRBJ1-2	TRBV5-1	CASSLAAGPYGYTF
TRBJ2-7	TRBV28	CASSLEGGRTAGRYEQYF
TRBJ1-2	TRBV15	CATSRGRESIRYTF
TRBJ1-5	TRBV2	CASRERQGNQPQHF
TRBJ1-5	TRBV19	CASKMGQANQPQHF
TRBJ2-1	TRBV6-1	CASLSRDSYNEQFF
TRBJ1-1	TRBV18	CASSPRTGRLNTEAFF
TRBJ2-3	TRBV5-1	CASTSLDTQYF
TRBJ1-2	TRBV4-1	CASSRSGDYGYTF
TRBJ1-3	TRBV7-9	CASSLTDSLGNTIYF
TRBJ1-1	TRBV9	CASSAGGRSNTEAFF
TRBJ1-4	TRBV30	CAWSVRGGLEKLFF
TRBJ1-2	TRBV6-1	CASQVANYGYTF
TRBJ2-7	TRBV7-9	CASSLKAASGSVDEQYF
TRBJ1-1	TRBV5-1	CASSRGVPEAFF
TRBJ2-3	TRBV30	CAWSRPSTDTQYF
TRBJ1-5	TRBV1	CTSSQEGGPGANQPQHF
TRBJ2-1	TRBV27	CASSFPGTGYEQFF
TRBJ1-3	TRBV18	CASSEGRMGAGNTIYF
TRBJ1-4	TRBV2	CASRGGSNEKLFF
TRBJ2-2	TRBV28	CASRWGGLAGELFF
TRBJ2-7	TRBV28	CASSLRLGLAAYEQYF
TRBJ2-5	TRBV5-1	CASSLDYAGETQYF
TRBJ1-1	TRBV27	CASSPYSEGANTEAFF
TRBJ1-5	TRBV27	CASSLGRGNQPQHF